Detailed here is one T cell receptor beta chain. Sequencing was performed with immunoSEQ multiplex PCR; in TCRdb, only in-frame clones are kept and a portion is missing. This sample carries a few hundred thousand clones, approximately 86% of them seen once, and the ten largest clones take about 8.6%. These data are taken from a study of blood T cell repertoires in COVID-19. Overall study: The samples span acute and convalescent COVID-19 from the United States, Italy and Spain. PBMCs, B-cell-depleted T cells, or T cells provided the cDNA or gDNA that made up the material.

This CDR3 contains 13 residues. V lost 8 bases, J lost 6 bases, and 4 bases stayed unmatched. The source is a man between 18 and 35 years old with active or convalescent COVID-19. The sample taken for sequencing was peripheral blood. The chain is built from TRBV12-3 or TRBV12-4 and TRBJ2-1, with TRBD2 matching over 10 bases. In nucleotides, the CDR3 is TGTGCCAGCGGTAGCGGGGGGTCCAATGAGCAGTTCTTC. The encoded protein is CASGSGGSNEQFF.